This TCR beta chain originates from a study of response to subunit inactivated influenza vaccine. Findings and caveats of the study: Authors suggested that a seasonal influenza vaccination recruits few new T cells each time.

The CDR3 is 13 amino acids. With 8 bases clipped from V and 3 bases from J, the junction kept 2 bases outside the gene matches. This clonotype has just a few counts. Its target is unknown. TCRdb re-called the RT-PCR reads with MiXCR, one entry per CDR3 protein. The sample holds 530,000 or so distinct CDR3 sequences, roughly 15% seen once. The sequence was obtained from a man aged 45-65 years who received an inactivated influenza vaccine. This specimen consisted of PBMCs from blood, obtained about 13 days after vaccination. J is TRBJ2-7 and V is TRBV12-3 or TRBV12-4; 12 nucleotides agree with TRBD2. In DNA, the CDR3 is TGTGCCAGCGGGACTAGCGGGCGCTACGAGCAGTACTTC. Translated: CASGTSGRYEQYF.